The 26 T cell receptor beta chains below come from one sample, sequenced in a study of T-cell memory formation after mild COVID-19. Each CDR3 protein gets one entry after TCRdb re-called the 5' RACE reads with MiXCR. The sample comprises around 130,000 distinct CDR3 sequences, roughly 15% of which are singletons, and approximately 15% rests with the top ten. The sample comprised PBMCs or a T cell subset sorted from them (not recorded which). The receptors were gathered from an adult woman who had mild COVID-19 (a few samples of this study predate the infection). Cell type and time point are not known.

This clonotype was counted a few times. J is TRBJ1-6 and V is TRBV3-1; D unclear. The CDR3 sequence is 16 residues long. V was shortened by 0 bases and J by 7 bases, with 13 bases between the two germline ends. Germline assignment: CDR1 LGHDT and CDR2 YNNKEL (reference sequence). In nucleotides, the CDR3 is TGTGCCAGCAGCCAAGATCCTTGGAGGGTCAATTCACCCCTCCACTTT. As protein: CASSQDPWRVNSPLHF.

This clonotype was counted between two and nine times. This rearrangement joins TRBV10-3 to TRBJ2-3; 9 bases fit TRBD2. Unmatched junction bases numbered 9, after V lost 2 bases and J lost 0 bases. This CDR3 region has 18 residues. Germline loops: CDR1 ENHRY, CDR2 SYGVKD. CDR3 coding DNA: TGTGCCATCAGTGAGCCGAGGTCAACTAGCGGGAGCACAGATACGCAGTATTTT. Translation: CAISEPRSTSGSTDTQYF.

The J gene is TRBJ1-1, the V gene TRBV4-1; TRBD1 agrees at 7 bases. Looked up from germline, CDR1 is MGHRA and CDR2 is YSYEKL. The CDR3 has 15 residues. V dropped 1 base and J dropped 2; count of bases not matched to a gene: 4. The CDR3 is CASSQAQGVNTEAFF. In DNA form, the CDR3 reads TGCGCCAGCAGCCAAGCCCAGGGGGTCAACACTGAAGCTTTCTTT.

The chain carries TRBV7-2 and TRBJ2-2; D might be TRBD1 (6 bases). CDR1 SGHTA and CDR2 FQGNSA come from the germline V gene. This CDR3 is built from 14 residues. Between the trimmed V and J ends, which lost 6 bases and 0 bases, there was a span of 8 bases. The CDR3 sequence: CASRQGPNTGELFF. CDR3 nucleotide sequence: TGTGCCAGCAGACAGGGCCCGAACACCGGGGAGCTGTTTTTT.

This clonotype was counted only a few times. V is TRBV7-6 and J is TRBJ2-5; 7 bases are a match to TRBD2. Per germline, CDR1 SGHVS and CDR2 FNYEAQ. Trimming took 2 bases from V and 1 from J; bases not matched to a gene: 7. The CDR3 is 16 amino acids. CDR3 sequence reads: CASSLLGGGSQETQYF. CDR3 DNA: TGTGCCAGCAGCTTACTCGGCGGGGGATCCCAAGAGACCCAGTACTTC.

This clonotype has only a few counts. The chain joins TRBV19 to TRBJ2-1, with D possibly being TRBD2 (5 bases). V lost 8 bases to trimming and J lost 0 bases, with 17 bases between them. In germline, CDR1 is LNHDA, CDR2 SQIVND (reference sequence). The CDR3 has 16 residues. The CDR3 nucleotides are TGTGCCAGTGACGCCCGAGGGTACAGCTCCTACAATGAGCAGTTCTTC. Translated: CASDARGYSSYNEQFF.

The rearrangement links TRBV29-1 to TRBJ2-1, with 8 positions matching TRBD1. Germline V CDR1 and CDR2: SQVTM, ANQGSEA. The CDR3 loop spans 13 amino acids. Trimming removed 8 bases from V and 5 bases from J; junction bases left unmatched: 8. The CDR3 coding sequence is TGCAGCATCCTGGGACAGGCCGACAATGAGCAGTTCTTC. This gives the protein CSILGQADNEQFF.

This chain connects TRBV12-3 or TRBV12-4 to TRBJ1-1; a possible D gene is TRBD1 (5 bases). The CDR3 extends over 15 amino acids. The V and J ends lost 2 bases and 0 bases respectively, with 10 bases between them. DNA of the CDR3: TGTGCCAGCAGTTTATCCGGGACGGTGAACACTGAAGCTTTCTTT. Translation gives CASSLSGTVNTEAFF.

This clonotype has more than one count but fewer than ten. This CDR3 is CASSVNRADTQYF. CDR3 bases: TGTGCCAGCAGTGTTAACAGGGCAGATACGCAGTATTTT. This chain connects TRBV2 to TRBJ2-3; D is possibly TRBD1 (6 bases). Per the germline V gene, CDR1 is SNHLY and CDR2 is FYNNEI. CDR3 length: 13 residues. The ends were cut back, 4 bases at V and 4 bases at J, with 9 bases in the middle.

This chain uses TRBV4-1 with TRBJ2-5, with D possibly TRBD1 on 5 matching bases. The length of the CDR3 is 13 residues. Trimming removed 1 base from V and 9 bases from J, with 12 bases in between. Germline V gives CDR1 MGHRA, CDR2 YSYEKL. Written as DNA, the CDR3 is TGCGCCAGCAGCCAAGTGGGGCCGGGTGCCCAGTACTTC. Its protein is CASSQVGPGAQYF.

J is TRBJ1-3 and V is TRBV3-1; D is uncertain. The V end was cut by 7 bases, the J end by 2 bases, with 12 bases between. The CDR3 spans 14 residues. Germline CDR1 LGHDT, CDR2 YNNKEL (reference sequence). The CDR3 sequence: CASTSFRTGNTIYF. The CDR3 nucleotides read TGTGCCAGCACCTCCTTCCGGACTGGAAACACCATATATTTT.

This clonotype turned up a few times. In DNA form, the CDR3 reads TGTGCCATCAGTGAGTCGACCTCTAGTGAAAAACTGTTTTTT. Translation: CAISESTSSEKLFF. The rearrangement links TRBV10-3 to TRBJ1-4; D call uncertain. The CDR3 consists of 14 residues. Trimming took 0 bases from V and 7 from J, leaving 9 bases between them. Per the germline V gene, CDR1 is ENHRY and CDR2 is SYGVKD.

This clonotype was counted a few times. The J gene is TRBJ2-5, the V gene TRBV5-6; D is possibly TRBD2 (5 bases). The CDR3 contains 14 residues. Between the trimmed V and J ends, which lost 1 base and 0 bases, there was a span of 7 bases. Germline V gene data show CDR1 as SGHDT and CDR2 as YYEEEE. In DNA form, the CDR3 reads TGTGCCAGCAGCTTGCGCGGGTACCAAGAGACCCAGTACTTC. This sequence encodes CASSLRGYQETQYF.

This CDR3 is CSVSRDRGYAFF. DNA of the CDR3: TGCAGCGTATCTCGGGACAGGGGCTATGCTTTCTTT. This chain connects TRBV29-1 to TRBJ1-1; 10 bases are shared with TRBD1. The junction had 9 bases not matched to a gene; V was cut back by 6 bases and J by 11 bases. The CDR3 sequence is 12 residues long. Germline V lookup: CDR1 SQVTM, CDR2 ANQGSEA.

The CDR3 protein is CASSPAVRGTYGYTF. The DNA of the CDR3 is TGTGCCAGCAGTCCCGCAGTCAGGGGTACCTATGGCTACACCTTC. This sequence joins TRBV27 and TRBJ1-2, with a weak D call TRBD1 (6 bases). V lost 5 bases to trimming and J lost 4 bases, with 17 bases between them. This CDR3 has 15 amino acids. CDR1 is MNHEY and CDR2 is SMNVEV in the germline V gene (reference sequence).

This clonotype has just a few counts. V is TRBV2 and J is TRBJ2-2, with D possibly TRBD2 on 5 matching bases. V was trimmed by 0 bases and J by 4 bases, leaving 18 bases between them. Germline V gives CDR1 SNHLY, CDR2 FYNNEI. This CDR3 contains 18 residues. CDR3: CASSEASTRGLGTGELFF. In DNA form, the CDR3 reads TGTGCCAGCAGTGAAGCGAGTACGCGAGGGCTGGGCACCGGGGAGCTGTTTTTT.

This clonotype was seen a handful of times. The chain has TRBV5-6 and TRBJ1-2; D is unclear. This CDR3 is built from 14 residues. Between the trimmed V and J ends, which lost 0 bases and 3 bases, there was a span of 9 bases. CDR1 SGHDT and CDR2 YYEEEE come from the germline V gene. CDR3 residues: CASSLVGSDYGYTF. CDR3 sequence (DNA): TGTGCCAGCAGCTTGGTGGGGAGTGACTATGGCTACACCTTC.

The V call is TRBV29-1, the J call TRBJ2-5; maybe TRBD1 (5 bases). CDR1 SQVTM and CDR2 ANQGSEA come from the germline V gene. This CDR3 spans 14 amino acids. Between the trimmed V and J ends, which lost 3 bases and 6 bases, there was a span of 17 bases. As DNA, the CDR3 is TGCAGCGTTGACGTGGCAGGGTCATCGAAGACCCAGTACTTC. It encodes CSVDVAGSSKTQYF.

The J gene is TRBJ1-2, the V gene TRBV29-1; TRBD1 aligns across 7 bases. Trimming removed 7 bases from V and 5 bases from J; junction bases left unmatched: 4. The CDR3 contains 11 residues. Germline CDR1 is SQVTM and CDR2 is ANQGSEA. Written as DNA, the CDR3 is TGCAGCGCAGCAGGGGGGTATGGCTACACCTTC. Translated: CSAAGGYGYTF.

There are a few counts of this clonotype. V is TRBV4-3 and J is TRBJ2-2; D possibly corresponds to TRBD1 (5 bases). The V end was cut by 0 bases, the J end by 3 bases, with 8 bases between. The CDR3 contains 15 residues. The germline V gene encodes CDR1 LGHNA and CDR2 YSLEER. The CDR3 region has the DNA TGCGCCAGCAGCCAAGAGGACACGTACACCGGGGAGCTGTTTTTT. It is translated as CASSQEDTYTGELFF.

This rearrangement joins TRBV5-6 to TRBJ2-3, with D possibly TRBD1 on 5 matching bases. CDR3 length: 15 residues. The V end was cut by 0 bases, the J end by 6 bases, with 14 bases between. Looked up from germline, CDR1 is SGHDT and CDR2 is YYEEEE. CDR3 sequence reads: CASSLGGHRVDTQYF. In DNA form, the CDR3 reads TGTGCCAGCAGCTTGGGGGGCCATCGGGTGGATACGCAGTATTTT.

J is TRBJ1-1 and V is TRBV3-1; 8 bases are a match to TRBD1. Trimming removed 4 bases from V and 6 bases from J; junction bases left unmatched: 4. The CDR3 loop spans 13 amino acids. Germline-derived CDR1 and CDR2 are LGHDT and YNNKEL (reference sequence). This CDR3 reads CASSLQGVAEAFF. DNA of the CDR3: TGTGCCAGCAGCCTACAGGGGGTCGCTGAAGCTTTCTTT. Looking up the rest from reference TRBV3-1 and TRBJ1-1 gives the full variable domain: DTAVSQTPKYLVTQMGNDKSIKCEQNLGHDTMYWYKQDSKKFLKIMFSYNNKELIINETVPNRFSPKSPDKAHLNLHINSLELGDSAVYFCASSLQGVAEAFFGQGTRLTVV.

The chain carries TRBV5-1 and TRBJ2-1; D is perhaps TRBD1 (5 bases). This CDR3 has 13 amino acids. Trimming took off 0 bases at V and 8 bases at J, with 9 bases between the two ends. Per germline, CDR1 SGHRS and CDR2 YFSETQ. The CDR3 protein is CASSLEQGDEQFF. The CDR3 nucleotides read TGCGCCAGCAGCTTGGAGCAGGGCGATGAGCAGTTCTTC.

This clonotype was observed a few times. The V call is TRBV5-1, the J call TRBJ2-1, with 13 positions matching TRBD2. The ends lost 2 bases at V and 4 bases at J; junction bases unmatched: 3. From germline, CDR1 is SGHRS and CDR2 YFSETQ. This CDR3 comprises 16 residues. CDR3 nucleotides: TGCGCCAGCAGCTTCGGACTAGCGGGGGCGTACAATGAGCAGTTCTTC. It specifies CASSFGLAGAYNEQFF.

This chain connects TRBV9 to TRBJ2-3; 11 positions agree with TRBD2. J lost 6 bases, V lost 0 bases, and 0 bases had no gene match. Germline V gene lookup returns CDR1 SGDLS and CDR2 YYNGEE. There are 14 residues in the CDR3. CDR3 in DNA: TGTGCCAGCAGCGTAGCTAGCGGGAGGGATACGCAGTATTTT. Translating gives CASSVASGRDTQYF.

The chain joins TRBV12-3 or TRBV12-4 to TRBJ2-6; a weak D match, TRBD1 (6 bases). The CDR3 is 15 residues long. V lost 10 bases and J lost 4, with 17 bases in between. The chain's CDR3 is CAIRGDKSGANVLTF. CDR3 DNA sequence: TGTGCCATCAGAGGGGACAAGTCGGGGGCCAACGTCCTGACTTTC.